Listed here is a single T cell receptor (beta chain). Its specificity is unknown. PCR amplification relied on 60 Vbeta primers (plus 13 Jbeta primers). The data were produced by immunoSEQ multiplex PCR, yet TCRdb's version contains in-frame clones alone and is incomplete. This sample has more than 85,000 clones, with more than 70% found just once. The data originate from a study of cytomegalovirus exposure and HLA in healthy donors. The study's findings and limits: Reported results showed that the classifier diagnosed cytomegalovirus status with high specificity and sensitivity. Cytomegalovirus-associated status was assigned to about 170 TCR beta chains. Presence/absence comparisons presumed near-even sequencing depth among donors.

Trimming left V 4 bases short and J 4 bases short, with 17 bases between. This CDR3 is built from 16 residues. CDR1 SGDLS and CDR2 YYNGEE come from the germline V gene. The receptor comes from a female donor in good health and CMV-seronegative. This rearrangement joins TRBV9 to TRBJ2-2; D may be TRBD2 (5 bases). The sequencing sample was made of PBMCs. In nucleotides, the CDR3 is TGTGCCAGCAGCCCCATTTCTAGCCTGGGCACCGGGGAGCTGTTTTTT. As protein: CASSPISSLGTGELFF.